This TCR beta chain was sequenced during a study of T cells after posttransplantation cyclophosphamide. Broader study findings: Recipient CMV seropositivity and CMV reactivation strongly tracked TRB clonality. Skin or GI-infiltrating T cells shared few TRB sequences with blood. Later post-transplant blood repertoires were often dominated by donor CD8+ memory clones.

Some clones are missing from TCRdb's copy, which holds only in-frame ones; the method was immunoSEQ multiplex PCR. This sample has about 19,000 clones; 95% to 98% occur once, and the top ten carry about 0.15%. Germline loops: CDR1 SGHRS, CDR2 YFSETQ. The V and J ends lost 4 bases and 3 bases, in that order; junction bases with no gene match: 11. The CDR3 loop spans 16 amino acids. Regarding this clone: The target antigen is unknown.

Cells defined as naive were viable CD3+CD4+ or CD3+CD8+ and CCR7+CD45RA+CD45RO-CD95-CD27+CD28+. On the day of bone marrow donation, the related graft donor provided peripheral blood. This TCR came from a man in his forties in good health, CMV-negative, and a related stem cell transplant donor. The chain is built from TRBV5-1 and TRBJ2-3, with 7 bases lining up with TRBD1. Material: naive CD4+ T cells sorted from PBMCs. CDR3 protein: CASSSRQGSATDTQYF. The CDR3 nucleotides read TGCGCCAGCAGCAGCCGACAGGGTTCTGCGACAGATACGCAGTATTTT.